What follows are 26 T cell receptor beta chains derived from one specimen sequenced in a study of regulatory T cells in long-lasting Graves disease (TCRdb year 2021). Library generation was performed with multiplex PCR. Sequencing was carried out with an Illumina HiSeq 4000. To build TCR beta libraries, CDR3 regions were amplified by Arm-PCR using iRepertoire HTBI primers. TCRdb cleaned the public reads at Q25 with fastp, built clones with MiXCR and kept in-frame beta chains. Rows matching on CDR3 protein sequence are summarized as one entry with the most common DNA and genes. The table for this sample lists some 280,000 distinct CDR3 sequences; 22% of them were counted only once. The ten largest clonotypes hold roughly 50% of the sample. The meaning of the sample's time point label: persistent/refractory GD, antithyroid drugs over 5 years with positive TRAb. For both TCR sequencing and RNA sequencing, RNA was extracted from PBMCs using TRIzol.

The source material was peripheral blood mononuclear cells (PBMCs), sampled when the disease was refractory, from a patient treated with antithyroid drugs. These receptors originate from a female donor with Graves disease.

The V and J genes are TRBV7-2 and TRBJ2-3; TRBD2 matches at 10 bases. J was trimmed by 5 bases and V by 1 base; bases with no gene match: 12. Germline CDR1 and CDR2: SGHTA and FQGNSA. This CDR3 is 18 amino acids long. The DNA of the CDR3 is TGTGCCAGCAGCTTAGGCGTAGCTAGCGGGAGTAGTGAAGATACGCAGTATTTT. Its translation: CASSLGVASGSSEDTQYF.

This clonotype showed up many times. The chain combines TRBV27 with TRBJ2-7, with 7 bases that match TRBD2. CDR3 size: 15 residues. V shed 6 bases and J 2 bases; nucleotides not matched to a gene: 10. Per germline, CDR1 MNHEY and CDR2 SMNVEV (reference sequence). CDR3 loop: CASRPYGGNPYEQYF. Here the CDR3 DNA reads TGTGCCAGCAGACCATACGGGGGGAATCCCTACGAGCAGTACTTC.

This clonotype came up many times. This chain uses TRBV3-1 with TRBJ2-7, with D unresolved. CDR1 and CDR2 (germline): LGHDT, YNNKEL (reference sequence). This CDR3 spans 12 amino acids. V lost 0 bases and J lost 7, with 7 bases in between. The CDR3 reads CASSQDWAEQYF. Here the CDR3 DNA reads TGTGCCAGCAGCCAAGATTGGGCAGAGCAGTACTTC.

This clonotype occurred many times. The gene calls are TRBV27 and TRBJ1-2; 7 bases match TRBD1. V lost 4 bases and J lost 4; bases outside the gene matches: 6. Germline values: CDR1 MNHEY, CDR2 SMNVEV (reference sequence). This CDR3 is built from 14 residues. This CDR3 reads CASSWGGGSYGYTF. CDR3 sequence (DNA): TGTGCCAGCAGTTGGGGAGGGGGCTCCTATGGCTACACCTTC.

The rearrangement uses TRBV5-1 and TRBJ1-1; 7 nucleotides agree with TRBD1. Per germline, CDR1 SGHRS and CDR2 YFSETQ. CDR3 size: 15 residues. Germline trimming cut 4 bases from V and 5 bases from J; bases unmatched to any gene: 11. The CDR3 nucleotides read TGCGCCAGCAGCCTTCCCACAGGGGATAGAACTGAAGCTTTCTTT. Encoded protein: CASSLPTGDRTEAFF.

This clonotype was seen many times. V and J are TRBV12-5 and TRBJ2-7; the match to TRBD2 covers 8 bases. The CDR3 totals 11 residues. CDR1 LGHNT and CDR2 FRNRAP come from the germline V gene. In DNA, the CDR3 is TGTGCCAGCGGGAGTGGATACGAGCAGTACTTC. It translates to CASGSGYEQYF.

In this sample, this clonotype turned up many times. Mismatch with germline at one junction end may stem from a read error. The gene calls are TRBV7-8 and TRBJ2-7; 7 positions match TRBD2. Per germline, CDR1 SGHVS and CDR2 FQNEAQ. The CDR3 loop spans 16 amino acids. This CDR3 is CASSLTLAENPYEQYF. The CDR3, as DNA: TGTGCCAGCAGCCTCACCCTAGCGGAAAACCCCTATGAGCAGTACTTC.

This clonotype was seen a handful of times. This chain connects TRBV30 to TRBJ1-4; TRBD1 matches 8 bases. The CDR3 loop spans 15 amino acids. V lost 1 base and J lost 8; bases outside the gene matches: 9. Germline CDR1 and CDR2: GTSNPN and SVGIG (reference sequence). CDR3 in amino acids: CAWSGSDRAEEKLFF. The CDR3 DNA follows: TGTGCCTGGAGTGGATCGGACAGGGCGGAAGAAAAACTGTTTTTT.

The rearrangement joins TRBV7-2 to TRBJ2-5; TRBD2 matches at 9 bases. V lost 5 bases and J lost 5; bases outside the gene matches: 6. This CDR3 has 14 amino acids. Germline V gives CDR1 SGHTA, CDR2 FQGNSA. The CDR3 sequence is CASSRGRALETQYF. The CDR3 DNA is TGTGCCAGCAGCCGCGGGAGGGCCCTGGAGACCCAGTACTTC.

This clonotype was counted at least ten times. V gene TRBV27 combines with J gene TRBJ1-2; D gene uncertain. This CDR3 has 13 residues. The V gene lost 6 bases and the J gene lost 8 bases, with 16 bases spanning the gap. Germline CDR1 and CDR2: MNHEY and SMNVEV (reference sequence). CDR3 coding DNA: TGTGCCAGCAGCCCCTTTGGAGATCGCGGCTACACCTTC. It encodes CASSPFGDRGYTF.

This chain links TRBV9 with TRBJ2-2, with D possibly matching TRBD1 (5 bases). Trimming stripped 2 bases from V and 7 bases from J, with 15 bases between. Germline V lookup: CDR1 SGDLS, CDR2 YYNGEE. CDR3 size: 15 residues. The CDR3 here is CASSVRDSSVGELFF. CDR3 coding DNA: TGTGCCAGCAGCGTCAGAGACAGTTCCGTCGGGGAGCTGTTTTTT.

This clonotype has at least ten counts. The chain couples TRBV2 to TRBJ2-7, with D tentatively TRBD1 or TRBD2 (5 bases each). The CDR3 runs to 13 residues. Germline V gene data show CDR1 as SNHLY and CDR2 as FYNNEI. The V end lost 8 bases, the J end lost 3 bases, and 14 bases lay between the germline ends. The CDR3 sequence: CASRDPALYEQYF. Written as DNA, the CDR3 is TGTGCCAGCCGGGACCCAGCGCTCTACGAGCAGTACTTC.

This clonotype was recorded at least ten times. The chain combines TRBV20-1 with TRBJ2-4; unclear D gene. V gave up 5 bases and J gave up 0 bases, with 5 bases separating them. Germline V gene lookup returns CDR1 DFQATT and CDR2 SNEGSKA (reference sequence). CDR3 size: 12 residues. The CDR3 sequence: CSAGIAKNIQYF. The CDR3 bases are TGCAGTGCTGGGATAGCCAAAAACATTCAGTACTTC.

The chain uses TRBV5-1 and TRBJ2-1; 7 bases line up with TRBD2. The CDR3 contains 13 residues. V lost 5 bases and J lost 9; bases outside the gene matches: 8. Germline CDR1 and CDR2: SGHRS and YFSETQ. The DNA for the CDR3 is TGCGCCAGCAGTCCCGCGGGAGTGGTTGAGCAGTTCTTC. Protein: CASSPAGVVEQFF.

This chain joins TRBV27 and TRBJ2-7; D perhaps matches TRBD2 (5 bases). Germline CDR1 and CDR2: MNHEY and SMNVEV (reference sequence). This CDR3 comprises 13 residues. The V and J ends lost 5 bases and 5 bases respectively, with 13 bases between them. The CDR3 bases are TGTGCCAGCAGTCATACTAGTTCCCACGAGCAGTACTTC. Protein: CASSHTSSHEQYF.

This clonotype was observed at least ten times. The chain has TRBV2 and TRBJ2-7; D ambiguous. CDR1 SNHLY and CDR2 FYNNEI come from the germline V gene. The CDR3 covers 11 residues. Trimming stripped 8 bases from V and 2 bases from J, with 7 bases between. CDR3 sequence: CASAPTYEQYF. DNA of the CDR3: TGTGCCAGCGCCCCAACCTACGAGCAGTACTTC.

The table lists this clonotype with many counts. The chain joins TRBV28 to TRBJ2-5, with 10 bases that match TRBD1. The V segment lost 3 bases and the J segment 2 bases; nucleotides outside the gene matches: 3. The CDR3 extends over 15 amino acids. Germline V gene data show CDR1 as MDHEN and CDR2 as SYDVKM. The CDR3 is CASSLTGGAQETQYF. CDR3 DNA: TGTGCCAGCAGTTTGACAGGGGGCGCGCAAGAGACCCAGTACTTC. The full variable domain, completed using reference TRBV28 and TRBJ2-5, is DVKVTQSSRYLVKRTGEKVFLECVQDMDHENMFWYRQDPGLGLRLIYFSYDVKMKEKGDIPEGYSVSREKKERFSLILESASTNQTSMYLCASSLTGGAQETQYFGPGTRLLVL.

CDR3 DNA sequence: TGTGCCAGCGGGGGACAGGGATATTCACCCCTCCACTTT. This encodes CASGGQGYSPLHF. The chain joins TRBV27 to TRBJ1-6; TRBD1 matches 9 bases. Germline trimming cut 8 bases from V and 8 bases from J; bases unmatched to any gene: 4. Germline V gene sequence: CDR1 MNHEY, CDR2 SMNVEV (reference sequence). There are 13 residues in the CDR3.

The V and J genes are TRBV29-1 and TRBJ2-2; 12 bases are shared with TRBD2. With V trimmed by 7 bases and J by 5 bases, 14 bases remained unmatched. Germline V gene lookup returns CDR1 SQVTM and CDR2 ANQGSEA. The CDR3 contains 17 residues. Written as DNA, the CDR3 is TGCAGCGCCCTTCCTAGCGGGAGGGATACCATGACCGGGGAGCTGTTTTTT. Residues: CSALPSGRDTMTGELFF.

This clonotype was observed a handful of times. The J gene is TRBJ2-2, the V gene TRBV10-3; possibly TRBD2 for D (5 bases). Germline V lookup: CDR1 ENHRY, CDR2 SYGVKD. V lost 11 bases, J lost 3 bases, and 13 bases lay in between. This CDR3 is 13 amino acids long. The CDR3 here is CAALASHTGELFF. CDR3 in DNA: TGTGCCGCCCTAGCTTCCCACACCGGGGAGCTGTTTTTT.

V and J are TRBV7-2 and TRBJ2-5; D may be TRBD1 or TRBD2 (5 bases each). CDR1 is SGHTA, CDR2 FQGNSA, per germline. CDR3 length: 14 amino acids. V was shortened by 1 base and J by 4 bases, with 10 bases between the two germline ends. Here the CDR3 DNA reads TGTGCCAGCAGCTTAGGGGGACGAATAGAGACCCAGTACTTC. Translation gives CASSLGGRIETQYF.

The rearrangement links TRBV7-9 to TRBJ2-7; D is tentatively TRBD1 or TRBD2 (5 bases each). Germline V CDR1 and CDR2: SEHNR, FQNEAQ (reference sequence). V dropped 5 bases and J dropped 2 bases, with 13 bases sitting between them. The CDR3 covers 14 residues. The CDR3 sequence: CASSNTGTPYEQYF. In DNA form, the CDR3 reads TGTGCCAGCAGCAATACTGGGACCCCCTACGAGCAGTACTTC. Full variable domain (remainder filled in from reference TRBV7-9 and TRBJ2-7): DTGVSQNPRHKITKRGQNVTFRCDPISEHNRLYWYRQTLGQGPEFLTYFQNEAQLEKSRLLSDRFSAERPKGSFSTLEIQRTEQGDSAMYLCASSNTGTPYEQYFGPGTRLTVT.

The table lists this clonotype with many counts. V is TRBV28 and J is TRBJ2-5; D is possibly TRBD2 (5 bases). V was trimmed by 6 bases and J by 2 bases, leaving 13 bases between them. The CDR3 consists of 14 residues. The V gene's germline CDR1 is MDHEN and CDR2 SYDVKM. This CDR3 is CASSLPRTQETQYF. DNA for the CDR3: TGTGCCAGCAGCTTACCCCGGACTCAAGAGACCCAGTACTTC.

This clonotype was found many times. The V gene is TRBV7-2, the J gene TRBJ2-7, with D unresolved. V lost 0 bases to trimming and J lost 2 bases, with 11 bases between them. This CDR3 comprises 15 residues. Germline V gene lookup returns CDR1 SGHTA and CDR2 FQGNSA. CDR3 region: CASSLAGSEAYEQYF. The CDR3 region has the DNA TGTGCCAGCAGCTTAGCGGGAAGCGAGGCCTACGAGCAGTACTTC.

The V gene is TRBV7-9, the J gene TRBJ1-2, with D perhaps TRBD1 (5 bases). This CDR3 comprises 14 residues. Trimming cost V 2 bases and J 5 bases, with 12 bases left between them. From germline, CDR1 is SEHNR and CDR2 FQNEAQ (reference sequence). This chain's CDR3 is CASSLPQGLYGYTF. CDR3 nucleotide sequence: TGTGCCAGCAGCTTACCCCAGGGTTTGTATGGCTACACCTTC. The variable domain in full, with the rest retrieved from reference TRBV7-9 and TRBJ1-2, is DTGVSQNPRHKITKRGQNVTFRCDPISEHNRLYWYRQTLGQGPEFLTYFQNEAQLEKSRLLSDRFSAERPKGSFSTLEIQRTEQGDSAMYLCASSLPQGLYGYTFGSGTRLTVV.

This sequence joins TRBV6-1 and TRBJ1-2; 8 nucleotides line up with TRBD1. Germline trimming cut 6 bases from V and 8 bases from J; bases unmatched to any gene: 14. The germline CDR1 and CDR2 sequences are MNHNS and SASEGT. This CDR3 spans 15 amino acids. In DNA form, the CDR3 reads TGTGCCAGCAGAGACGCCCAGGGGGCGCGAGGCGGCTACACCTTC. Amino acids: CASRDAQGARGGYTF.